These 30 T cell receptor beta chains were sequenced from one sample in a study of T cell responses to AZD1222 COVID-19 vaccine. Sequenced by immunoSEQ multiplex PCR; TCRdb stores in-frame clones only, minus some. The repertoire consists of some 110,000 clones, with 86% occurring once and the leading ten covering approximately 16%. The sequences come from peripheral blood, collected 28 days after the second AZD1222 dose. The receptors shown here come from an adult who received the AZD1222 COVID-19 vaccine.

J is TRBJ2-2 and V is TRBV11-3, with D unclear. V shed 9 bases and J shed 6 bases, with 11 bases lying between them. Germline V gives CDR1 SGHNT, CDR2 YENEEA. The CDR3 is made up of 12 amino acids. The DNA of the CDR3 is TGTGCCAGATCCCGACTTTCCGGGGAGCTGTTTTTT. Protein product: CARSRLSGELFF.

This chain links TRBV3-1 (or the pseudogene TRBV3-2) with TRBJ2-1, with a tentative D call TRBD2 (5 bases). Between the trimmed V and J ends, which lost 2 bases and 6 bases, there was a span of 11 bases. Germline V CDR1 and CDR2: LGHDT, YNNKEL (reference sequence). This CDR3 is built from 14 residues. In DNA form, the CDR3 reads TGTGCCAGCAGCCAAATGGGGAGCGGCAATGAGCAGTTCTTC. It translates to CASSQMGSGNEQFF.

This chain joins TRBV4-1 and TRBJ1-3, with no clear D. The CDR3 has 16 residues. From germline, CDR1 is MGHRA and CDR2 YSYEKL. Trimming removed 0 bases at V and 0 bases at J, with 9 bases between. Here the CDR3 reads CASSQDSLFSGNTIYF. In DNA form, the CDR3 reads TGCGCCAGCAGCCAAGACAGCTTGTTCTCTGGAAACACCATATATTTT.

CDR3 DNA sequence: TGTGCCATCAGTGAATCGGGGAAGGGAGGGGGAGATGAGCAGTTCTTC. Its protein is CAISESGKGGGDEQFF. The chain carries TRBV10-3 and TRBJ2-1; perhaps TRBD2 as D (7 bases). Trimming removed 3 bases from V and 8 bases from J, with 20 bases in between. The germline CDR1 and CDR2 sequences are ENHRY and SYGVKD. The CDR3 length is 16 residues.

This clone was counted a single time. The gene calls are TRBV18 and TRBJ1-5, with D hard to call. The CDR3 spans 12 residues. The germline V and J ends were trimmed by 5 bases and 2 bases, with 4 bases remaining between them. Looked up from germline, CDR1 is KGHSH and CDR2 is LQKENI. The CDR3 here is CASSDGNQPQHF. For the CDR3, the DNA is TGTGCCAGCTCAGATGGCAATCAGCCCCAGCATTTT.

The J gene is TRBJ1-5, the V gene TRBV27; 8 nucleotides agree with TRBD1. Germline CDR1 MNHEY, CDR2 SMNVEV (reference sequence). The V and J ends lost 7 bases and 2 bases, in that order; junction bases with no gene match: 1. The CDR3 spans 13 residues. The CDR3 here is CASTTGGNQPQHF. The CDR3 DNA follows: TGTGCCAGCACGACAGGGGGCAATCAGCCCCAGCATTTT.

The chain combines TRBV2 with TRBJ1-2, with 11 nucleotides matching TRBD1. The CDR3 runs to 14 residues. V gave up 2 bases and J gave up 8 bases; unmatched junction bases: 4. Germline V gene lookup returns CDR1 SNHLY and CDR2 FYNNEI. The CDR3 is CASSEQGTGGGYTF. The CDR3 DNA sequence: TGTGCCAGCAGTGAACAGGGGACAGGGGGAGGCTACACCTTC.

The chain has TRBV7-3 and TRBJ2-1; TRBD1 matches 8 bases. The junction had 11 bases not matched to a gene; V was cut back by 4 bases and J by 9 bases. The germline CDR1 and CDR2 sequences are SGHTA and FQGTGA. The CDR3 consists of 15 residues. The CDR3 DNA sequence: TGTGCCAGCAGCTCCGGACAGGGAAATCTTGGTGAGCAGTTCTTC. Residues: CASSSGQGNLGEQFF.

The chain links TRBV7-9 to TRBJ2-7; tentatively, D is TRBD1 or TRBD2 (5 bases each). CDR3 size: 15 residues. Germline V gene sequence: CDR1 SEHNR, CDR2 FQNEAQ (reference sequence). The V end was cut by 5 bases, the J end by 3 bases, with 17 bases between. The CDR3 DNA reads TGTGCCAGCAGCCCAGGAAACGGGGACCTCTACGAGCAGTACTTC. Encoded protein: CASSPGNGDLYEQYF. Supplemented by reference TRBV7-9 and TRBJ2-7, the full variable domain reads DTGVSQNPRHKITKRGQNVTFRCDPISEHNRLYWYRQTLGQGPEFLTYFQNEAQLEKSRLLSDRFSAERPKGSFSTLEIQRTEQGDSAMYLCASSPGNGDLYEQYFGPGTRLTVT.

V and J are TRBV7-8 and TRBJ1-1; no clear D gene. The V gene's germline CDR1 is SGHVS and CDR2 FQNEAQ. The CDR3 covers 13 residues. Trimming pared 9 bases from V and 1 base from J, leaving 12 bases between. The CDR3 loop reads CASLEAGNTEAFF. The CDR3 DNA reads TGTGCCAGTCTGGAAGCGGGGAACACTGAAGCTTTCTTT.

The chain links TRBV11-3 to TRBJ2-5, with a tentative D call TRBD2 (5 bases). CDR1 is SGHNT and CDR2 is YENEEA in the germline V gene. The CDR3 sequence is 15 residues long. V was clipped by 1 base and J by 5 bases, with 14 bases between them. Here the CDR3 DNA reads TGTGCCAGCAGCTTAGGGACTGGGGAACGGGAGACCCAGTACTTC. Translating it yields CASSLGTGERETQYF.

The chain joins TRBV4-1 to TRBJ2-2; 14 positions match TRBD2. From germline, CDR1 is MGHRA and CDR2 YSYEKL. After removal of 7 bases from V and 6 bases from J, the junction contained 16 bases not matched to a gene. This CDR3 has 19 amino acids. CDR3 amino acids: CASTRKSGTSGGGSGELFF. DNA for the CDR3: TGCGCCAGCACAAGGAAATCCGGGACTAGCGGGGGAGGTTCCGGGGAGCTGTTTTTT.

This sequence joins TRBV4-1 and TRBJ2-7, with 11 bases identical to TRBD2. This CDR3 has 16 amino acids. Losses at the gene ends were 3 bases for V and 2 bases for J; bases not matched to a gene: 6. Per germline, CDR1 MGHRA and CDR2 YSYEKL. In DNA, the CDR3 is TGCGCCAGCAGCCACACGACTAGCGGGATCCCCTACGAGCAGTACTTC. Protein product: CASSHTTSGIPYEQYF.

This clone appeared once. The chain carries TRBV19 and TRBJ1-1; weak D call: TRBD1 (6 bases). The germline CDR1 and CDR2 sequences are LNHDA and SQIVND (reference sequence). With 5 bases removed from V and 7 bases from J, the gap between germline ends came to 14 bases. The CDR3 contains 13 residues. DNA of the CDR3: TGTGCCAGTAGTGTGGACAGATTTAGTGAAGCTTTCTTT. This gives the protein CASSVDRFSEAFF.

The CDR3 loop reads CASSYATGVSYEQYF. The CDR3 DNA is TGTGCCAGCAGCTACGCGACAGGGGTCTCCTACGAGCAGTACTTC. The chain carries TRBV7-2 and TRBJ2-7; 8 nucleotides align to TRBD1. Losses at the gene ends were 4 bases for V and 0 bases for J; bases not matched to a gene: 5. CDR3 size: 15 residues. Per germline, CDR1 SGHTA and CDR2 FQGNSA.

This clone was seen once. The chain joins TRBV7-8 to TRBJ2-7; TRBD2 matches at 16 bases. V dropped 5 bases and J dropped 0; count of bases not matched to a gene: 7. CDR1 and CDR2 (germline): SGHVS, FQNEAQ. The CDR3 loop spans 18 amino acids. This CDR3 is CASSARGLAGGSSYEQYF. As DNA, the CDR3 is TGTGCCAGCAGCGCCCGGGGACTAGCGGGAGGGAGCTCCTACGAGCAGTACTTC.

J is TRBJ2-3 and V is TRBV10-1; D unclear. CDR3 length equals 14 residues. Germline-derived CDR1 and CDR2 are WNHNN and SYGVQD (reference sequence). The ends were cut back, 3 bases at V and 2 bases at J, with 9 bases in the middle. The CDR3 DNA is TGCGCCAGCAGTGATGGCGGACCCACAGATACGCAGTATTTT. Translation gives CASSDGGPTDTQYF.

This clone occurred a few times. The rearrangement uses TRBV7-6 and TRBJ2-7; 11 bases match TRBD2. Germline assignment: CDR1 SGHVS and CDR2 FNYEAQ. CDR3 size: 18 residues. V lost 4 bases and J lost 0; bases outside the gene matches: 11. CDR3 nucleotide sequence: TGTGCCAGCAGCTCGTCTCAAACTAGCGGGGGAAGCTCCTACGAGCAGTACTTC. As protein: CASSSSQTSGGSSYEQYF.

The gene calls are TRBV5-1 and TRBJ1-6; no definite D call. This CDR3 contains 15 residues. The germline CDR1 and CDR2 sequences are SGHRS and YFSETQ. V dropped 0 bases and J dropped 9 bases, with 13 bases sitting between them. DNA of the CDR3: TGCGCCAGCAGCTTGGAATACAGTATAAGTTCACCCCTCCACTTT. Its protein is CASSLEYSISSPLHF.

V usage is TRBV9 and J usage is TRBJ2-5, with a tentative D call TRBD2 (6 bases). Germline lookup yields CDR1 SGDLS and CDR2 YYNGEE. The CDR3 covers 15 residues. Trimming shortened V by 0 bases and J by 0 bases, and 9 bases separated the two germline ends. Here the CDR3 reads CASSVGGDYQETQYF. The CDR3 DNA follows: TGTGCCAGCAGCGTAGGGGGGGACTACCAAGAGACCCAGTACTTC.

This clone appeared once. The CDR3 loop is CASSRTSGYYEQYF. The DNA for the CDR3 is TGTGCCAGCAGCCGGACTAGCGGTTACTACGAGCAGTACTTC. The chain carries TRBV28 and TRBJ2-7; TRBD2 aligns across 10 bases. There are 14 residues in the CDR3. CDR1 is MDHEN and CDR2 is SYDVKM in the germline V gene. The V and J ends lost 6 bases and 3 bases, in that order; junction bases with no gene match: 5.

This clone was observed a few times. The chain couples TRBV7-2 to TRBJ2-2; maybe TRBD1 (5 bases). The germline gives CDR1 SGHTA, CDR2 FQGNSA. The CDR3 extends over 16 amino acids. V was clipped by 0 bases and J by 7 bases, with 15 bases between them. CDR3 loop: CASSLAVAGQGGELFF. CDR3 DNA: TGTGCCAGCAGCTTAGCCGTGGCAGGGCAGGGCGGGGAGCTGTTTTTT.

The chain has TRBV11-3 and TRBJ2-1; the D gene is possibly TRBD2 (5 bases). CDR3 size: 14 residues. Deletions cut 4 bases from V and 2 bases from J, with 9 bases between. Germline V gene sequence: CDR1 SGHNT, CDR2 YENEEA. The CDR3, as DNA: TGTGCCAGCAGCTCAACGGGGACCTACAATGAGCAGTTCTTC. Its protein product is CASSSTGTYNEQFF. The full variable domain, its missing parts supplied by reference TRBV11-3 and TRBJ2-1, is EAGVVQSPRYKIIEKKQPVAFWCNPISGHNTLYWYLQNLGQGPELLIRYENEEAVDDSQLPKDRFSAERLKGVDSTLKIQPAELGDSAVYLCASSSTGTYNEQFFGPGTRLTVL.

The chain recombines TRBV6-5 with TRBJ1-2; D may be TRBD1 (5 bases). The CDR3 is 15 residues long. Per the germline V gene, CDR1 is MNHEY and CDR2 is SVGAGI. Trimming pared 6 bases from V and 5 bases from J, leaving 19 bases between. This CDR3 is CASRRQPEQVYGYTF. The CDR3 DNA sequence: TGTGCCAGCAGGAGACAGCCTGAGCAGGTTTATGGCTACACCTTC.

The V gene is TRBV6-5, the J gene TRBJ2-3, with 13 bases lining up with TRBD2. Germline V gene data show CDR1 as MNHEY and CDR2 as SVGAGI. The V and J ends lost 5 bases and 5 bases, in that order; junction bases with no gene match: 4. The CDR3 is 15 residues long. The CDR3 nucleotides are TGTGCCAGCAGTCCCGGACTAGCGGGAGTAGATACGCAGTATTTT. Its translation is CASSPGLAGVDTQYF.

This rearrangement joins TRBV9 to TRBJ1-1, with D possibly being TRBD1 (6 bases). Germline CDR1 SGDLS, CDR2 YYNGEE. The V and J ends lost 4 bases and 4 bases respectively, with 20 bases between them. This CDR3 is built from 16 residues. CDR3 in DNA: TGTGCCAGCAGCTTCATAGCACAGGGCCTGGGCACTGAAGCTTTCTTT. This codes for CASSFIAQGLGTEAFF.

The CDR3 region is CASSLGQGLSTEAFF. In nucleotides, the CDR3 is TGTGCCAGCAGCTTAGGGCAGGGTCTGAGCACTGAAGCTTTCTTT. V and J are TRBV7-2 and TRBJ1-1; possibly TRBD1 for D (5 bases). The V gene lost 1 base and the J gene lost 4 bases, with 13 bases spanning the gap. This CDR3 spans 15 amino acids. Germline values: CDR1 SGHTA, CDR2 FQGNSA.

The rearrangement links TRBV11-2 to TRBJ1-6; D is uncertain. V was cut by 3 bases and J by 5 bases, with 2 bases left in between. CDR1 SGHAT and CDR2 FQNNGV come from the germline V gene. The CDR3 length is 12 residues. In nucleotides, the CDR3 is TGTGCCAGCAGCTTCAATAATTCACCCCTCCACTTT. Amino acid sequence: CASSFNNSPLHF.

CDR3 protein: CSVGGGEAPQETQYF. For the CDR3, the DNA is TGCAGCGTTGGAGGGGGGGAGGCCCCACAAGAGACCCAGTACTTC. The chain has TRBV29-1 and TRBJ2-5; D is possibly TRBD2 (7 bases). Germline loops: CDR1 SQVTM, CDR2 ANQGSEA. This CDR3 comprises 15 residues. The ends were cut back, 4 bases at V and 2 bases at J, with 17 bases in the middle.

This chain joins TRBV5-1 and TRBJ2-5; TRBD2 agrees at 11 bases. Germline CDR1 and CDR2: SGHRS and YFSETQ. The ends lost 0 bases at V and 4 bases at J; junction bases unmatched: 8. The CDR3 totals 17 residues. The DNA of the CDR3 is TGCGCCAGCAGCTTGGGAATTGGACTAGCGGGCCCAGAGACCCAGTACTTC. Translating gives CASSLGIGLAGPETQYF.